The 24 T cell receptor beta chains below were found in one sample sequenced in a study of blood T cell repertoires in COVID-19. Clones were read by immunoSEQ multiplex PCR, and TCRdb kept only the in-frame ones, dropping some. The repertoire holds some 75,000 clones, with roughly four fifths as singletons. Input material: peripheral blood. The source of these receptors is a woman of 80 years or more with active or convalescent COVID-19.

The V and J genes are TRBV5-8 and TRBJ1-1, with a tentative D call TRBD1 (5 bases). The V end lost 3 bases, the J end lost 9 bases, and 15 bases lay between the germline ends. Per the germline V gene, CDR1 is SGHTS and CDR2 is YDEGEE. This CDR3 region has 13 residues. CDR3: CASSSRLGGKAFF. For the CDR3, the DNA is TGTGCCAGCAGCTCTAGACTGGGGGGGAAAGCTTTCTTT.

This clone occurred many times. The chain has TRBV9 and TRBJ1-6; the match to TRBD1 covers 8 bases. The CDR3 runs 15 residues. With V trimmed by 3 bases and J by 10 bases, 9 bases remained unmatched. Germline V CDR1 and CDR2: SGDLS, YYNGEE. CDR3 nucleotides: TGTGCCAGCAGCGCCCTAGACAGGGGTCAATCACCCCTCCACTTT. The encoded protein is CASSALDRGQSPLHF.

This rearrangement joins TRBV18 to TRBJ2-6, with 10 bases aligning to TRBD1. The V gene's germline CDR1 is KGHSH and CDR2 LQKENI. V trimming: 0 bases; J trimming: 2 bases; junction bases outside the gene matches: 1. The CDR3 has 17 residues. The CDR3 reads CASSPPTGGAGANVLTF. DNA of the CDR3: TGTGCCAGCTCACCACCGACAGGGGGCGCTGGGGCCAACGTCCTGACTTTC.

The chain links TRBV21-1 to TRBJ1-5; the table's D call, TRBD1, has no DNA check behind it. TRBV21-1 is tagged as a pseudogene. The CDR3 consists of 17 residues. For the CDR3, the DNA is TGTGCCAGCAGCAAAGGACAGGGTATTTCGGGCAATCAGCCCCAGCATTTT. Its protein product is CASSKGQGISGNQPQHF.

The chain employs TRBV6-5 and TRBJ1-5; no reliable D call. The CDR3 spans 14 residues. Per germline, CDR1 MNHEY and CDR2 SVGAGI. V shed 4 bases and J shed 6 bases, with 13 bases lying between them. The CDR3 DNA follows: TGTGCCAGCAGTTCCGGAGGGATAGCTCAGCCCCAGCATTTT. Protein product: CASSSGGIAQPQHF.

The rearrangement uses TRBV24-1 and TRBJ1-2; 9 bases map to TRBD1. The V segment lost 2 bases and the J segment 4 bases; nucleotides outside the gene matches: 7. This CDR3 has 16 residues. Germline V gene sequence: CDR1 KGHDR, CDR2 SFDVKD. The DNA for the CDR3 is TGTGCCACCAGTGATTCTCTGGGACAGGGAATCTATGGCTACACCTTC. Its translation: CATSDSLGQGIYGYTF.

The rearrangement joins TRBV7-2 to TRBJ2-2; D unclear. The CDR3 consists of 12 residues. Germline V gene sequence: CDR1 SGHTA, CDR2 FQGNSA. Trimming shortened V by 4 bases and J by 6 bases, and 6 bases separated the two germline ends. The CDR3 DNA reads as TGTGCCAGCAGCTACGCAGCCGGGGAGCTGTTTTTT. It is translated as CASSYAAGELFF.

This clone showed up just once. V is TRBV6-5 and J is TRBJ1-2; TRBD1 agrees at 7 bases. Losses at the gene ends were 0 bases for V and 2 bases for J; bases not matched to a gene: 6. There are 16 residues in the CDR3. Germline values: CDR1 MNHEY, CDR2 SVGAGI. The CDR3: CASSYSDSGGNYGYTF. As DNA, the CDR3 is TGTGCCAGCAGTTACTCAGACTCAGGGGGGAACTATGGCTACACCTTC.

The CDR3 spells CATPPGQPQHF. CDR3 bases: TGTGCCACACCCCCAGGGCAGCCCCAGCATTTT. The chain recombines TRBV24-1 with TRBJ1-5, with a possible D match to TRBD1 (5 bases). Germline-derived CDR1 and CDR2 are KGHDR and SFDVKD. The CDR3 is 11 amino acids. The germline V and J ends were trimmed by 10 bases and 7 bases, with 10 bases remaining between them.

The V and J genes are TRBV7-6 and TRBJ1-5; 10 nucleotides match TRBD1. Germline lookup yields CDR1 SGHVS and CDR2 FNYEAQ. The CDR3 is 15 residues long. J was trimmed by 5 bases and V by 5 bases; bases with no gene match: 6. The CDR3 spells CASSPGTGADQPQHF. Written as DNA, the CDR3 is TGTGCCAGCAGCCCTGGGACAGGGGCGGATCAGCCCCAGCATTTT. The full variable domain, with the rest looked up from reference TRBV7-6 and TRBJ1-5, is GAGVSQSPRYKVTKRGQDVALRCDPISGHVSLYWYRQALGQGPEFLTYFNYEAQQDKSGLPNDRFSAERPEGSISTLTIQRTEQRDSAMYRCASSPGTGADQPQHFGDGTRLSIL.

V and J are TRBV11-2 and TRBJ2-5, with 12 positions matching TRBD2. With V trimmed by 4 bases and J by 2 bases, 11 bases remained unmatched. CDR1 is SGHAT and CDR2 is FQNNGV in the germline V gene. The CDR3 runs to 18 residues. CDR3 DNA sequence: TGTGCCAGCAGCTCCTGGCCCCCTCTAGCGGGGGGGCAAGAGACCCAGTACTTC. This encodes CASSSWPPLAGGQETQYF.

V gene TRBV6-5 combines with J gene TRBJ2-5, with 8 bases aligning to TRBD1. Germline V CDR1 and CDR2: MNHEY, SVGAGI. V lost 6 bases and J lost 3; bases outside the gene matches: 0. CDR3 length: 12 residues. The chain's CDR3 is CASRQGEETQYF. In DNA form, the CDR3 reads TGTGCCAGCAGACAGGGGGAAGAGACCCAGTACTTC.

The CDR3 bases are TGTGCCATCAGTGATTCTGACTTAGATGGCTACACCTTC. Translation gives CAISDSDLDGYTF. V usage is TRBV10-3 and J usage is TRBJ1-2; D is unclear. CDR3 length: 13 residues. Germline loops: CDR1 ENHRY, CDR2 SYGVKD. The ends were cut back, 3 bases at V and 6 bases at J, with 11 bases in the middle.

The J gene is TRBJ2-3, the V gene TRBV4-1; D is uncertain. This CDR3 has 15 residues. Germline CDR1 MGHRA, CDR2 YSYEKL. Trimming took 0 bases from V and 0 from J, leaving 7 bases between them. The CDR3 protein is CASSQEMASTDTQYF. CDR3 sequence (DNA): TGCGCCAGCAGCCAAGAGATGGCTAGCACAGATACGCAGTATTTT.

This clone was detected only a few times. The genes are TRBV19 and TRBJ1-6, with D tentatively TRBD1 (6 bases). This CDR3 is built from 14 residues. V gave up 5 bases and J gave up 5 bases, with 10 bases separating them. From germline, CDR1 is LNHDA and CDR2 SQIVND (reference sequence). The CDR3 reads CASSVAGDNSPLHF. DNA of the CDR3: TGTGCCAGTAGTGTGGCAGGGGATAATTCACCCCTCCACTTT.

This chain uses TRBV9 with TRBJ1-2; no definite D call. This CDR3 has 16 residues. Per germline, CDR1 SGDLS and CDR2 YYNGEE. V was pared by 0 bases and J by 0 bases, with 12 bases between. CDR3 protein: CASSVVAEPTNYGYTF. In DNA form, the CDR3 reads TGTGCCAGCAGCGTAGTGGCGGAACCTACTAACTATGGCTACACCTTC.

The genes are TRBV2 and TRBJ1-6; D unresolved. Germline V CDR1 and CDR2: SNHLY, FYNNEI. Trimming removed 6 bases at V and 9 bases at J, with 9 bases between. The CDR3 has 12 residues. The CDR3 region is CASSRRLSPLHF. DNA of the CDR3: TGTGCCAGCAGCCGTAGACTTTCACCCCTCCACTTT.

This clone was observed a few times. The rearrangement joins TRBV2 to TRBJ1-2; TRBD1 might be the D (6 bases). Trimming stripped 2 bases from V and 5 bases from J, with 24 bases between. The V gene's germline CDR1 is SNHLY and CDR2 FYNNEI. CDR3 length: 18 residues. This chain's CDR3 is CASSELVDSLRVSYGYTF. The CDR3 DNA sequence: TGTGCCAGCAGTGAACTGGTGGACAGTCTAAGGGTATCTTATGGCTACACCTTC.

V is TRBV7-2 and J is TRBJ2-7; unclear D gene. This CDR3 is built from 13 residues. The germline V and J ends were trimmed by 1 base and 4 bases, with 8 bases remaining between them. Germline-derived CDR1 and CDR2 are SGHTA and FQGNSA. DNA for the CDR3: TGTGCCAGCAGCTTAGGCCTGGAGTACGAGCAGTACTTC. This sequence encodes CASSLGLEYEQYF.

CDR3: CASSQRGRDRGANYGYTF. The CDR3 bases are TGTGCCAGCAGCCAACGGGGGAGGGACAGGGGTGCCAACTATGGCTACACCTTC. The chain uses TRBV7-8 and TRBJ1-2; 10 bases agree with TRBD1. The V gene's germline CDR1 is SGHVS and CDR2 FQNEAQ. J gave up 2 bases and V 5 bases, and 14 bases lay outside the gene matches. This CDR3 is built from 18 residues.

The chain links TRBV6-4 to TRBJ2-1, with TRBD2 matching over 12 bases. The CDR3 has 15 amino acids. Germline assignment: CDR1 MRHNA and CDR2 SNTAGT. J gave up 7 bases and V 6 bases, and 7 bases lay outside the gene matches. The CDR3 reads CASSPTSGGGNEQFF. CDR3 bases: TGTGCCAGCAGCCCGACTAGCGGGGGAGGTAATGAGCAGTTCTTC.

This clone was counted once. The rearrangement joins TRBV5-1 to TRBJ1-1; D uncertain. The V end lost 2 bases, the J end lost 4 bases, and 12 bases lay between the germline ends. The V gene's germline CDR1 is SGHRS and CDR2 YFSETQ. This CDR3 comprises 14 residues. The CDR3 spells CASSLRGSGTEAFF. In nucleotides, the CDR3 is TGCGCCAGCAGCTTACGGGGTAGCGGCACTGAAGCTTTCTTT.

The chain joins TRBV7-8 to TRBJ1-6; TRBD1 matches 8 bases. This CDR3 has 15 residues. CDR1 is SGHVS, CDR2 FQNEAQ, per germline. J was trimmed by 12 bases and V by 6 bases; bases with no gene match: 13. CDR3 residues: CASRPTGGKRGPLHF. For the CDR3, the DNA is TGTGCCAGCAGACCTACAGGGGGGAAGCGGGGACCCCTCCACTTT.

The chain joins TRBV24-1 to TRBJ2-2; the D gene is possibly TRBD1 (5 bases). From germline, CDR1 is KGHDR and CDR2 SFDVKD. CDR3 length: 17 residues. V lost 0 bases, J lost 5 bases, and 15 bases lay in between. The CDR3 sequence: CATSDLPGLSTTGELFF. The CDR3 DNA follows: TGTGCCACCAGTGATTTGCCAGGGTTGAGTACAACCGGGGAGCTGTTTTTT.